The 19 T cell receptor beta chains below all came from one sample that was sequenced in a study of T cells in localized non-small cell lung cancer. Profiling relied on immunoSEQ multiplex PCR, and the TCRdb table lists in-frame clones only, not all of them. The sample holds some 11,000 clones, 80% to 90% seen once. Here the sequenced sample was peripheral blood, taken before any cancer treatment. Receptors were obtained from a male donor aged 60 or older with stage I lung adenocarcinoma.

This chain's CDR3 is CASSERYSGNTIYF. CDR3 bases: TGTGCCAGCAGTGAGAGATACTCTGGAAACACCATATATTTT. The chain employs TRBV27 and TRBJ1-3; D uncertain. Germline V gene lookup returns CDR1 MNHEY and CDR2 SMNVEV (reference sequence). This CDR3 comprises 14 residues. The germline V and J ends were trimmed by 5 bases and 0 bases, with 8 bases remaining between them.

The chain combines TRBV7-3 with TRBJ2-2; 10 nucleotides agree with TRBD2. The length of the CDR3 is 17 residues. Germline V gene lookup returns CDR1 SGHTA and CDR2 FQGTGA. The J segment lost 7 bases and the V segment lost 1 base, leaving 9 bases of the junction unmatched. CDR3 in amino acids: CASSLSPAGGSSGELFF. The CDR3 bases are TGTGCCAGCAGCTTAAGTCCAGCGGGAGGGTCTAGCGGGGAGCTGTTTTTT. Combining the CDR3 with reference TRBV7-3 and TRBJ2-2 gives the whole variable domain GAGVSQTPSNKVTEKGKYVELRCDPISGHTALYWYRQSLGQGPEFLIYFQGTGAADDSGLPNDRFFAVRPEGSVSTLKIQRTERGDSAVYLCASSLSPAGGSSGELFFGEGSRLTVL.

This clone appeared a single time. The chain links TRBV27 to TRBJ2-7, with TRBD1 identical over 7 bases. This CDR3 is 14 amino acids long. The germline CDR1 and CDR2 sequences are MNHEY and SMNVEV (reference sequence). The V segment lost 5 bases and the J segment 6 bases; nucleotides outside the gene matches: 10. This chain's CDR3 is CASSPDRLVFEQYF. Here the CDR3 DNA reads TGTGCCAGCAGTCCGGACAGGTTAGTCTTCGAGCAGTACTTC.

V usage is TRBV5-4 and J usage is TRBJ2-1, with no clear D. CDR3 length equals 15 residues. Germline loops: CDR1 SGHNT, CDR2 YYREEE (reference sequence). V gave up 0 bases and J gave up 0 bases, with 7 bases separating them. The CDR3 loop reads CASSLVRASYNEQFF. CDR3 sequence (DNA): TGTGCCAGCAGCTTGGTACGGGCCTCCTACAATGAGCAGTTCTTC.

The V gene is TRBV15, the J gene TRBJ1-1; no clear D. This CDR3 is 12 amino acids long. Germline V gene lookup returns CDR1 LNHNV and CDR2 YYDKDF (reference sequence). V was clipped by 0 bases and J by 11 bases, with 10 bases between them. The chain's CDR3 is CATSRDGDHAFF. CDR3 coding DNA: TGTGCCACCAGCAGAGATGGAGACCACGCTTTCTTT. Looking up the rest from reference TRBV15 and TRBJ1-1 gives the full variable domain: DAMVIQNPRYQVTQFGKPVTLSCSQTLNHNVMYWYQQKSSQAPKLLFHYYDKDFNNEADTPDNFQSRRPNTSFCFLDIRSPGLGDTAMYLCATSRDGDHAFFGQGTRLTVV.

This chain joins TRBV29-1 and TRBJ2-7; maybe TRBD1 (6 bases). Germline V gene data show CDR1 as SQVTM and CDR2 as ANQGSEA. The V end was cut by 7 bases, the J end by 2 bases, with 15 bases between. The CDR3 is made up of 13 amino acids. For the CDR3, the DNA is TGCAGCGCCTACAGGGACGCGACCTACGAGCAGTACTTC. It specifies CSAYRDATYEQYF.

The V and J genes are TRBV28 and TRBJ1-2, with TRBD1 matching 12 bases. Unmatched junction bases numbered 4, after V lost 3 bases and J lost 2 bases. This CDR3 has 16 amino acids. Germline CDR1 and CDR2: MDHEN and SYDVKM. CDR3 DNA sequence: TGTGCCAGCAGTTTCGGGACAGGGGGCCAGAACTATGGCTACACCTTC. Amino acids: CASSFGTGGQNYGYTF.

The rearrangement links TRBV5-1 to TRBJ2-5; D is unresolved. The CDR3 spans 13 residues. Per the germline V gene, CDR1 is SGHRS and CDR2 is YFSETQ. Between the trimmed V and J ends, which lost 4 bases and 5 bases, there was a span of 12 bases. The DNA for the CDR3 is TGCGCCAGCAGCCTACATTTTACGGAGACCCAGTACTTC. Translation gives CASSLHFTETQYF. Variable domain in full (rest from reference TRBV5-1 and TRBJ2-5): KAGVTQTPRYLIKTRGQQVTLSCSPISGHRSVSWYQQTPGQGLQFLFEYFSETQRNKGNFPGRFSGRQFSNSRSEMNVSTLELGDSALYLCASSLHFTETQYFGPGTRLLVL.

The CDR3 reads CASSRQVYNEQFF. CDR3 bases: TGTGCCAGCAGCCGACAGGTCTACAATGAGCAGTTCTTC. The rearrangement uses TRBV7-2 and TRBJ2-1; D may be TRBD1 (6 bases). Germline V gene sequence: CDR1 SGHTA, CDR2 FQGNSA. CDR3 size: 13 residues. The V gene lost 5 bases and the J gene lost 3 bases, with 8 bases spanning the gap.

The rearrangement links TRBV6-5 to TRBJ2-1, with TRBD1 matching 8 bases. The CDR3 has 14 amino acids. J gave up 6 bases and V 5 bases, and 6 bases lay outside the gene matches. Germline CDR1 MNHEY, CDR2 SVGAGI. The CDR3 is CASSPLDRANEQFF. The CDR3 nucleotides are TGTGCCAGCAGTCCCCTGGACAGGGCCAATGAGCAGTTCTTC.

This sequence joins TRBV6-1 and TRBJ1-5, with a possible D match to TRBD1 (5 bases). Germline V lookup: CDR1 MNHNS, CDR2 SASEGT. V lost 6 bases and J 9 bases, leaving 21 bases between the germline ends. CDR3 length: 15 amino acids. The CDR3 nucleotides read TGTGCCAGCAGATCGGGGGACGGGTATAGTCTGCCCCAGCATTTT. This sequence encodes CASRSGDGYSLPQHF.

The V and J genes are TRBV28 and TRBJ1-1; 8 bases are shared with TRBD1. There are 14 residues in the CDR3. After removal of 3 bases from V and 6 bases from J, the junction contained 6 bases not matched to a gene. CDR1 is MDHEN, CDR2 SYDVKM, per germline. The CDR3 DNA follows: TGTGCCAGCAGTTTGTTAACAGGGGGAGCTGAAGCTTTCTTT. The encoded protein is CASSLLTGGAEAFF.

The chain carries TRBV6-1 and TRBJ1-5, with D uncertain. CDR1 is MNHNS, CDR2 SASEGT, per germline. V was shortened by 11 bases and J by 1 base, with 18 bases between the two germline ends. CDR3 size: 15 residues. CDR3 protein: CAVRQVGESNQPQHF. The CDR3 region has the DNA TGTGCCGTTCGACAAGTCGGAGAAAGCAATCAGCCCCAGCATTTT.

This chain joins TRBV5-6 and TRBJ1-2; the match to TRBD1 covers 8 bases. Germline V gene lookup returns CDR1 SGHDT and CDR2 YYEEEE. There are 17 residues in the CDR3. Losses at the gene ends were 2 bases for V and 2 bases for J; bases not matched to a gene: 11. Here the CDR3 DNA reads TGTGCCAGCAGCTTTACTGGGGGGACAGGACAAAACTATGGCTACACCTTC. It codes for CASSFTGGTGQNYGYTF.

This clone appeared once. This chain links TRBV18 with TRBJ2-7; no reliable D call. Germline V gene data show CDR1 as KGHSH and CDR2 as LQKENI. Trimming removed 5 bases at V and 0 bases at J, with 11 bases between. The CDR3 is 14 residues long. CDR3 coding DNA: TGTGCCAGCTCAACCTCGACACTCTCCTACGAGCAGTACTTC. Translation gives CASSTSTLSYEQYF. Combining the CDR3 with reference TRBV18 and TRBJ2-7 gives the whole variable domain NAGVMQNPRHLVRRRGQEARLRCSPMKGHSHVYWYRQLPEEGLKFMVYLQKENIIDESGMPKERFSAEFPKEGPSILRIQQVVRGDSAAYFCASSTSTLSYEQYFGPGTRLTVT.

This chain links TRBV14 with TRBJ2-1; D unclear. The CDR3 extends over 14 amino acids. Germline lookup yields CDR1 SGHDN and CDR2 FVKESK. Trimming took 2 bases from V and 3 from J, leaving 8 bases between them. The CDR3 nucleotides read TGTGCCAGCAGCCAAAGGGTTATCTACAATGAGCAGTTCTTC. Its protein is CASSQRVIYNEQFF.

In DNA, the CDR3 is TGTGCCAGCAGTCGGGACAGGCTCACCGGGGAGCTGTTTTTT. Its protein is CASSRDRLTGELFF. The J gene is TRBJ2-2, the V gene TRBV6-5; 8 nucleotides line up with TRBD1. The CDR3 runs to 14 residues. J lost 4 bases, V lost 5 bases, and 3 bases had no gene match. The germline V gene has CDR1 MNHEY and CDR2 SVGAGI.

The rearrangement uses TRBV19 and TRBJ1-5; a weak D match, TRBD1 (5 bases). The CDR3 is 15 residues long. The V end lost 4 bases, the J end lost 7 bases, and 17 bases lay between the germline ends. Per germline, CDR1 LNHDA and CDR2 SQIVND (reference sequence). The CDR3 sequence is CASSRGGTVNQPQHF. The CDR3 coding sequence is TGTGCCAGTAGTAGGGGGGGGACCGTTAACCAGCCCCAGCATTTT.

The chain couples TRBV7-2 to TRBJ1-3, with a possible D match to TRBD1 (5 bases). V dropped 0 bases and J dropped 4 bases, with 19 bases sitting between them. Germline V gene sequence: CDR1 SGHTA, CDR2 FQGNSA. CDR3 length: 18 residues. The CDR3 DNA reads TGTGCCAGCAGCTTAGCCCCTCGGGGGGGAGCGGGAGGAAACACCATATATTTT. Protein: CASSLAPRGGAGGNTIYF.